These 16 T cell receptor beta chains were sequenced from one sample in a study of shared clonotypes between healthy human individuals. The data were produced by immunoSEQ multiplex PCR, yet TCRdb's version contains in-frame clones alone and is incomplete. The sample records 780,000 or so clones, 72% being singletons. Source material: memory CD4+ T cells sorted from blood. The sample's subset: CD45RA-negative fraction. The source is a woman in her 30s in good health.

The chain links TRBV30 to TRBJ1-2; D gene uncertain. The CDR3 consists of 15 residues. Trimming took off 7 bases at V and 3 bases at J, with 21 bases between the two ends. Per germline, CDR1 GTSNPN and CDR2 SVGIG (reference sequence). The CDR3 sequence is CAFSIPHKVYYGYTF. The CDR3 DNA follows: TGTGCCTTCTCGATCCCCCATAAGGTTTACTATGGCTACACCTTC.

This clone has a single count. This chain links TRBV10-2 with TRBJ1-3, with 8 bases lining up with TRBD1. Unmatched junction bases numbered 0, after V lost 3 bases and J lost 2 bases. The germline V gene encodes CDR1 WSHSY and CDR2 SAAADI. This CDR3 comprises 14 residues. CDR3 DNA sequence: TGCGCCAGCAGTGACAGGGGGCCTGGAAACACCATATATTTT. It encodes CASSDRGPGNTIYF.

This rearrangement joins TRBV6-4 to TRBJ1-5; a weak D match, TRBD1 (5 bases). The germline V and J ends were trimmed by 2 bases and 0 bases, with 20 bases remaining between them. CDR1 and CDR2 from the germline V gene are MRHNA and SNTAGT. The CDR3 is made up of 19 amino acids. This CDR3 is CASSDRRQRHHYSNQPQHF. Written as DNA, the CDR3 is TGTGCCAGCAGTGACCGGCGACAGCGCCATCACTATAGCAATCAGCCCCAGCATTTT.

This sequence joins TRBV14 and TRBJ2-2; the match to TRBD2 covers 7 bases. V shed 0 bases and J 4 bases; nucleotides not matched to a gene: 8. Germline V gene lookup returns CDR1 SGHDN and CDR2 FVKESK. CDR3 length: 17 amino acids. CDR3 amino acids: CASSQDGGRAITGELFF. For the CDR3, the DNA is TGTGCCAGCAGCCAAGATGGAGGGAGGGCCATCACCGGGGAGCTGTTTTTT.

The chain combines TRBV4-1 with TRBJ2-5; a possible D gene is TRBD2 (5 bases). Trimming cost V 1 base and J 9 bases, with 21 bases left between them. The CDR3 is 16 residues long. The germline gives CDR1 MGHRA, CDR2 YSYEKL. CDR3 DNA: TGCGCCAGCAGCCAAGGGGAGCGATGGGCCCCCGGGGCCCAGTACTTC. Translated: CASSQGERWAPGAQYF.

The CDR3 DNA reads as TGTGCCAGCAGCTTAGATTTGCGGGAACGAGAGACCCAGTACTTC. Translated: CASSLDLRERETQYF. The rearrangement uses TRBV11-2 and TRBJ2-5; D perhaps matches TRBD2 (6 bases). V lost 0 bases and J lost 4, with 12 bases in between. CDR1 SGHAT and CDR2 FQNNGV come from the germline V gene. The CDR3 has 15 amino acids.

The chain couples TRBV7-9 to TRBJ2-3, with unresolved D. The CDR3 has 16 amino acids. V dropped 1 base and J dropped 1 base, with 12 bases sitting between them. Germline-derived CDR1 and CDR2 are SEHNR and FQNEAQ (reference sequence). DNA for the CDR3: TGTGCCAGCAGCTTAGATAAGCAGATTCGCACAGATACGCAGTATTTT. Translating it yields CASSLDKQIRTDTQYF.

Comments on this clone: Other DNA variants within this sample encode the same CDR3. This chain joins TRBV29-1 and TRBJ1-5; D is perhaps TRBD1 (6 bases). The CDR3 totals 13 residues. V was trimmed by 5 bases and J by 0 bases, leaving 8 bases between them. Germline-derived CDR1 and CDR2 are SQVTM and ANQGSEA. The CDR3 here is CSVRTDSNQPQHF. DNA of the CDR3: TGCAGCGTTAGGACAGATAGCAATCAGCCCCAGCATTTT.

The V call is TRBV27, the J call TRBJ2-7; D tentatively reads TRBD1 or TRBD2 (5 bases each). The V end was cut by 5 bases, the J end by 4 bases, with 15 bases between. The CDR3 contains 14 residues. Germline loops: CDR1 MNHEY, CDR2 SMNVEV (reference sequence). This CDR3 reads CASSTGTSPYEQYF. The CDR3 DNA sequence: TGTGCCAGCAGTACCGGGACGTCCCCTTACGAGCAGTACTTC.

V gene TRBV6-1 combines with J gene TRBJ2-7; D perhaps matches TRBD1 (6 bases). Trimming took 3 bases from V and 8 from J, leaving 11 bases between them. This CDR3 is 12 amino acids long. Germline V gene lookup returns CDR1 MNHNS and CDR2 SASEGT. The CDR3 DNA sequence: TGTGCCAGCAGTGAGAGACAGGAGCAGCAGTACTTC. Its protein is CASSERQEQQYF.

The CDR3 here is CASSQGGGVGNEQFF. The CDR3 nucleotides are TGTGCCAGCAGCCAAGGGGGCGGGGTGGGGAATGAGCAGTTCTTC. The rearrangement joins TRBV4-2 to TRBJ2-1; possible D gene TRBD2, 6 bases. V was trimmed by 1 base and J by 7 bases, leaving 14 bases between them. Per the germline V gene, CDR1 is LGHNA and CDR2 is YNFKEQ. The CDR3 runs 15 residues.

The chain couples TRBV7-8 to TRBJ1-5; D perhaps matches TRBD1 (5 bases). Germline-derived CDR1 and CDR2 are SGHVS and FQNEAQ. The CDR3 loop spans 15 amino acids. V was shortened by 1 base and J by 5 bases, with 12 bases between the two germline ends. CDR3 sequence: CASSLVGAGYQPQHF. Here the CDR3 DNA reads TGTGCCAGCAGCTTAGTAGGGGCAGGATATCAGCCCCAGCATTTT. The whole variable domain, filled in from reference TRBV7-8 and TRBJ1-5, reads GAGVSQSPRYKVAKRGQDVALRCDPISGHVSLFWYQQALGQGPEFLTYFQNEAQLDKSGLPSDRFFAERPEGSVSTLKIQRTQQEDSAVYLCASSLVGAGYQPQHFGDGTRLSIL.

The chain combines TRBV7-6 with TRBJ2-2, with 10 nucleotides matching TRBD2. The CDR3 runs 18 residues. V lost 2 bases, J lost 0 bases, and 6 bases stayed unmatched. CDR1 and CDR2 from the germline V gene are SGHVS and FNYEAQ. The CDR3 nucleotides read TGTGCCAGCAGCTTACGAACTAGCGGGGACCCGAACACCGGGGAGCTGTTTTTT. This encodes CASSLRTSGDPNTGELFF.

Concerning this clone itself: This may be a read error: a much more frequent sequence differs by one nucleotide. Distinct nucleotide sequences in the sample also encode this CDR3. V usage is TRBV5-1 and J usage is TRBJ2-1, with 7 bases identical to TRBD1. V dropped 3 bases and J dropped 0; count of bases not matched to a gene: 3. Per the germline V gene, CDR1 is SGHRS and CDR2 is YFSETQ. CDR3 size: 15 residues. The CDR3 is CASSWDRSSYNEQFF. CDR3 DNA: TGCGCCAGCAGCTGGGACAGAAGCTCCTACAATGAGCAGTTCTTC.

This clone has more than one count but fewer than ten. In nucleotides, the CDR3 is TGCGCCAGCAGCGACTCTAGGACTAGCGGGAGGGGCGCTGAGCAGTTCTTC. Its protein product is CASSDSRTSGRGAEQFF. The chain has TRBV10-1 and TRBJ2-1, with 15 bases matching TRBD2. V dropped 6 bases and J dropped 9; count of bases not matched to a gene: 12. The CDR3 is made up of 17 amino acids. Germline V CDR1 and CDR2: WNHNN, SYGVQD (reference sequence).

This clone was counted only a few times. The V gene is TRBV4-1, the J gene TRBJ2-1, with 8 bases fitting TRBD1. The CDR3 loop spans 16 amino acids. V lost 1 base and J lost 2; bases outside the gene matches: 4. Germline values: CDR1 MGHRA, CDR2 YSYEKL. CDR3 DNA: TGCGCCAGCAGCCAAGGGGGGACAGGACCCTACAATGAGCAGTTCTTC. This encodes CASSQGGTGPYNEQFF.